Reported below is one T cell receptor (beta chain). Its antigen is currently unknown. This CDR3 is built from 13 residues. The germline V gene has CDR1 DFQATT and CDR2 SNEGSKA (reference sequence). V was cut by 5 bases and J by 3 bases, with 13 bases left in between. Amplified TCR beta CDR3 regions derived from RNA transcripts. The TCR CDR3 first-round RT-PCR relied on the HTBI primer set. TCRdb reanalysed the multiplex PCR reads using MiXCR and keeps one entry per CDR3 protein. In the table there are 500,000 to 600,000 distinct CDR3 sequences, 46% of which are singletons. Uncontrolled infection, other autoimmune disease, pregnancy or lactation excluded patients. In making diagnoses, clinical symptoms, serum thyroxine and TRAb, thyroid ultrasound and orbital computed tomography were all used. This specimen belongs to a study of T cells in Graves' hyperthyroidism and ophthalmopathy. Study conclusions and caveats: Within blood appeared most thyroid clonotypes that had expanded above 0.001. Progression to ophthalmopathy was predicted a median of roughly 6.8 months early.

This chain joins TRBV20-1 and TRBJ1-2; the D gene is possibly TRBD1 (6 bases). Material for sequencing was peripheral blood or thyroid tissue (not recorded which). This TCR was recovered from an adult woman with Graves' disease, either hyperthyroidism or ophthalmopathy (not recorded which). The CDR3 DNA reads TGCAGTGCTCTCCGGGGGGCAGACTATGGCTACACCTTC. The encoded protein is CSALRGADYGYTF.